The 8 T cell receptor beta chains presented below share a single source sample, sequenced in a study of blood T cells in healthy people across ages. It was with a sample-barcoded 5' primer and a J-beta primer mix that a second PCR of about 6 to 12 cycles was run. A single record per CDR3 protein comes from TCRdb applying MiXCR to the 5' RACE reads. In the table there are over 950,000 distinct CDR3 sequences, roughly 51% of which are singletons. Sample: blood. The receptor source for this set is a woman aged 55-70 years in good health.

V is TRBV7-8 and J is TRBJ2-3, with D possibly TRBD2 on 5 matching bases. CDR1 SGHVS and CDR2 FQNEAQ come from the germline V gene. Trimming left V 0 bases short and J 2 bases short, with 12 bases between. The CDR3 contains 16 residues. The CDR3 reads CASSLALAGATDTQYF. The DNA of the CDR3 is TGTGCCAGCAGCTTAGCCCTAGCTGGAGCCACAGATACGCAGTATTTT.

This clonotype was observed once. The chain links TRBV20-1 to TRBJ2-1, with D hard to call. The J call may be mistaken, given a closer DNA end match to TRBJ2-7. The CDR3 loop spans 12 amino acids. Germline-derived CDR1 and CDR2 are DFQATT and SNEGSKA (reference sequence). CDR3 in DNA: TGCAGTGCTAGACCGCGTTACAATGAGCAGTACTTC. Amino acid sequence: CSARPRYNEQYF.

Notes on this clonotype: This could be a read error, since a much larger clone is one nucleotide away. CDR3 coding DNA: TGTGCCAGCAGTTTAACACAGGTGGTTACTTCACCCCTCCACTTT. This encodes CASSLTQVVTSPLHF. The rearrangement uses TRBV27 and TRBJ1-6, with D possibly matching TRBD1 (5 bases). V was trimmed by 2 bases and J by 9 bases, leaving 14 bases between them. The length of the CDR3 is 15 residues. Germline loops: CDR1 MNHEY, CDR2 SMNVEV (reference sequence).

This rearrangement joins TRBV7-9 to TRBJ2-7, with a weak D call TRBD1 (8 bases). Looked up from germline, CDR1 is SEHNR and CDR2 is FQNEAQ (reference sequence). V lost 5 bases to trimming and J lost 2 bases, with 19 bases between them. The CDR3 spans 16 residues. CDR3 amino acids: CASSSLADRDPYEQYF. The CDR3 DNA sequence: TGTGCCAGCAGCAGCCTAGCGGACAGGGATCCCTACGAGCAGTACTTC.

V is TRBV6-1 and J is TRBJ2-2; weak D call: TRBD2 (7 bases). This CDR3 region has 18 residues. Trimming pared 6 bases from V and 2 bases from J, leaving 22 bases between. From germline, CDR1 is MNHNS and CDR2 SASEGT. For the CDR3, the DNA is TGTGCCAGCAGGACAGTATACTTGAGGGGGGGAAACACCGGGGAGCTGTTTTTT. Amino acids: CASRTVYLRGGNTGELFF.

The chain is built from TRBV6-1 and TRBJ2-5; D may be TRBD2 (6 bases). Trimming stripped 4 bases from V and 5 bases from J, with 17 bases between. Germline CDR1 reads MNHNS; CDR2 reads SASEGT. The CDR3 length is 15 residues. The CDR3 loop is CASSGLATFGETQYF. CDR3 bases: TGTGCCAGCAGTGGTCTAGCGACGTTCGGGGAGACCCAGTACTTC.

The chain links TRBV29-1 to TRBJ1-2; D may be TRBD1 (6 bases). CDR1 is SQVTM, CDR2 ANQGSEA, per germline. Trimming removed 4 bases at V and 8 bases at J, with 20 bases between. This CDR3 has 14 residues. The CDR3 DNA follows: TGCAGCGTTGGGAACTGGGGGGCTGCGGAAGGCTACACCTTC. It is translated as CSVGNWGAAEGYTF.

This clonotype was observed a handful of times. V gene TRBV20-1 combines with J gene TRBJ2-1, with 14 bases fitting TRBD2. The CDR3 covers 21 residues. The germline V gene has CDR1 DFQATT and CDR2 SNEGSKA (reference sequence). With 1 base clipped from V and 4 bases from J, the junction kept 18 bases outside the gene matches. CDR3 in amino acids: CSARVKALGTSGSRDYNEQFF. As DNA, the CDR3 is TGCAGTGCTAGAGTGAAAGCTCTTGGGACTAGCGGGAGTAGGGATTACAATGAGCAGTTCTTC.